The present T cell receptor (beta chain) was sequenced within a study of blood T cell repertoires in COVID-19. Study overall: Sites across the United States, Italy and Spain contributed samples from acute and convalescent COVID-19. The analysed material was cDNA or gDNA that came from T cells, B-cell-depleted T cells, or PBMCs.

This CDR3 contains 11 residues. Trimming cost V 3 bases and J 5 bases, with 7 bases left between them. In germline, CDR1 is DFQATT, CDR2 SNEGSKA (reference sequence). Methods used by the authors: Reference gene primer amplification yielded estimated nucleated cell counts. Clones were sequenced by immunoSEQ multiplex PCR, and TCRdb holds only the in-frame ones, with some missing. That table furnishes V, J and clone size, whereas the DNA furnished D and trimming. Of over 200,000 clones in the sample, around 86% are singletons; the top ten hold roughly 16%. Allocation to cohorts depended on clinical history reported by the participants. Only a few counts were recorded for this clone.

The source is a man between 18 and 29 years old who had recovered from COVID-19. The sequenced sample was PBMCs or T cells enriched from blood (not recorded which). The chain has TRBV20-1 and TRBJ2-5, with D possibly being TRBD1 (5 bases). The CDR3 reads CSASPGETQYF. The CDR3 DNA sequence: TGCAGTGCTAGCCCAGGGGAGACCCAGTACTTC.